This TCR beta chain was retrieved from a study of cytomegalovirus exposure and HLA in healthy donors. Broader study findings: Reports credit the classifier with highly specific, highly sensitive diagnosis of cytomegalovirus status.

Trimming took 0 bases from V and 0 from J, leaving 20 bases between them. Germline CDR1 SGHNT, CDR2 YENEEA. This CDR3 spans 19 amino acids. PCR involved 60 Vbeta and 13 Jbeta primers. The protocol was immunoSEQ multiplex PCR, while the TCRdb copy is restricted to in-frame clones and leaves out a portion. The sample table sets out about 200,000 clones. As concerns this clone: The antigen remains undetermined.

The rearrangement uses TRBV11-3 and TRBJ1-1; TRBD1 might be the D (6 bases). Material for sequencing was PBMCs. The TCR was taken from a man aged 25-45 years in good health and CMV-seronegative. The CDR3 protein is CASSLEGRGGQVMNTEAFF. The CDR3 region has the DNA TGTGCCAGCAGCTTAGAGGGTCGCGGGGGGCAAGTGATGAACACTGAAGCTTTCTTT.